This TCR beta chain is drawn from a study of regulatory T cells in long-lasting Graves disease. Study summary: Those with persistent Graves' disease had received antithyroid drugs for over 5 years with positive TSH receptor antibodies. General study findings and limits: In persistent patients, shared public clonotypes (more than 2,500) outnumbered those in new patients (about 1,000).

Time point meaning: persistent/refractory GD, antithyroid drugs over 5 years with positive TRAb. From RNA extracted from PBMCs, the TCR library was made. V lost 3 bases and J lost 0; bases outside the gene matches: 10. Germline V lookup: CDR1 SGHVS, CDR2 FQNEAQ. The CDR3 runs to 19 residues. Construction of TCR beta libraries relied on iRepertoire HTBI primers and on Arm-PCR targeting CDR3 regions. Using its own MiXCR run on the multiplex PCR reads, TCRdb lists one record per CDR3 protein. Among around 400,000 distinct CDR3 sequences listed, approximately 25% were seen once. Concerning this clonotype: Its antigen is as yet unknown.

The sample in question was peripheral blood mononuclear cells (PBMCs), obtained when the disease was refractory, from a patient treated with antithyroid drugs. The gene calls are TRBV7-8 and TRBJ2-1, with 11 bases identical to TRBD2. The sequence came from a woman between 40 and 50 years old with Graves disease. The chain's CDR3 is CASSLPGLADPSSYNEQFF. The CDR3 DNA follows: TGTGCCAGCAGCTTGCCGGGACTAGCGGACCCGAGCTCCTACAATGAGCAGTTCTTC.